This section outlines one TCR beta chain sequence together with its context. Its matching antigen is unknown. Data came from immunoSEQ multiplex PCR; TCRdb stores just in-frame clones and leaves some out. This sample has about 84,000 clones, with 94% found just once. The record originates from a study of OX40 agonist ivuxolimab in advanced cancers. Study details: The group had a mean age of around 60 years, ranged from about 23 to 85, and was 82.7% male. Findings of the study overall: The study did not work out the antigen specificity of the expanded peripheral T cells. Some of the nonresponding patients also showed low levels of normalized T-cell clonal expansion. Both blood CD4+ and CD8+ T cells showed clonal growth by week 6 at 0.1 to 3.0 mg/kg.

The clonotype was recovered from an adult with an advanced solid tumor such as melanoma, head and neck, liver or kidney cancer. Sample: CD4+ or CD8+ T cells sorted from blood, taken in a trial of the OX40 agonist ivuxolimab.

The CDR3 region is CASNDLAGGLRGELFF. CDR3 DNA sequence: TGTGCCAGCAACGACCTAGCGGGAGGTTTACGCGGGGAGCTGTTTTTT. The chain links TRBV5-4 to TRBJ2-2; 11 nucleotides agree with TRBD2. V dropped 6 bases and J dropped 7; count of bases not matched to a gene: 11. The length of the CDR3 is 16 residues. The germline V gene has CDR1 SGHNT and CDR2 YYREEE (reference sequence).